This is a list of T cell receptor beta chains from one sample in a study of vaccination effects on CD4 cells after COVID-19. TCRdb's table, derived via immunoSEQ multiplex PCR, lists solely in-frame clones and lacks some. The sample gives tens of thousands of clones, approximately 80% of which show up once; about 3.1% is in the top ten. These receptors lack a known antigen. Sequencing was performed on CD4+ T cells from PBMCs cultured with HCoV-NL63 spike peptides, taken before COVID-19 vaccination. The receptors were gathered from a human donor who received a COVID-19 vaccine. The CDR3 runs from the conserved cysteine through the conserved F or W. D genes are given only for firm matches. Clone sizes are given selectively: once, few, many, or a class where the clone is expanded.

CDR3 DNA: TGTGCCAGCAGCCCGGGACTAGCGGGGAACACCGGGGAGCTGTTTTTT
CDR3 protein: CASSPGLAGNTGELFF
J gene: TRBJ2-2
D gene: TRBD2
V gene: TRBV9
CDR3 length: 16
clone size: .

CDR3 DNA: TGTGCCAGCAGTTTGGACAGGTCGAACACTGAAGCTTTCTTT
CDR3 protein: CASSLDRSNTEAFF
J gene: TRBJ1-1
D gene: TRBD1
V gene: TRBV6-5
CDR3 length: 14
clone size: .

CDR3 DNA: TGCGCCAGCAGCCCTGGTACAGGGGGCACGTACTTC
CDR3 protein: CASSPGTGGTYF
J gene: TRBJ2-5
D gene: TRBD1
V gene: TRBV10-1
CDR3 length: 12
clone size: .

CDR3 DNA: TGCGCCAGCAGCTTGGGCGCGGAGCGGGAAACTGAAGCTTTCTTT
CDR3 protein: CASSLGAERETEAFF
J gene: TRBJ1-1
D gene: .
V gene: TRBV5-1
CDR3 length: 15
clone size: .

CDR3 DNA: TGTGCCAGCAGCGGCCAGGGGGCGGTGGGAAACACCATATATTTT
CDR3 protein: CASSGQGAVGNTIYF
J gene: TRBJ1-3
D gene: TRBD1
V gene: TRBV9
CDR3 length: 15
clone size: .

CDR3 DNA: TGTGCCAGCAGCCAAGATTTGACGGGGGGGGAGACCCAGTACTTC
CDR3 protein: CASSQDLTGGETQYF
J gene: TRBJ2-5
D gene: TRBD2
V gene: TRBV3-1/TRBV3-2
CDR3 length: 15
clone size: .

CDR3 DNA: TGTGCCAGCAGCGCCTCCGGGGCACTAAATTCACCCCTCCACTTT
CDR3 protein: CASSASGALNSPLHF
J gene: TRBJ1-6
D gene: .
V gene: TRBV9
CDR3 length: 15
clone size: few

CDR3 DNA: TGTGCCAGCAGCCTCACTACAGGGGCCACCGGGGAGCTGTTTTTT
CDR3 protein: CASSLTTGATGELFF
J gene: TRBJ2-2
D gene: TRBD1
V gene: TRBV3-1/TRBV3-2
CDR3 length: 15
clone size: .

CDR3 DNA: TGCGCCAGCAGCCAAGAGGTGGGTTATGAGACCCAGTACTTC
CDR3 protein: CASSQEVGYETQYF
J gene: TRBJ2-5
D gene: .
V gene: TRBV4-3
CDR3 length: 14
clone size: .

CDR3 DNA: TGCAGCGTTGAAGGGCCCGCCGGGGAATCAAGCACAGATACGCAGTATTTT
CDR3 protein: CSVEGPAGESSTDTQYF
J gene: TRBJ2-3
D gene: .
V gene: TRBV29-1
CDR3 length: 17
clone size: .

CDR3 DNA: TGTGCCAGCATTGTCGACACGAACACCGGGGAGCTGTTTTTT
CDR3 protein: CASIVDTNTGELFF
J gene: TRBJ2-2
D gene: .
V gene: TRBV2
CDR3 length: 14
clone size: once

CDR3 DNA: TGTGCCAGCAGCGCAGGGACAGGCAATCAGCCCCAGCATTTT
CDR3 protein: CASSAGTGNQPQHF
J gene: TRBJ1-5
D gene: TRBD1
V gene: TRBV5-4
CDR3 length: 14
clone size: few

CDR3 DNA: TGTGCCAGCAGCTTAGATTGGCGGCGGGGGGCGGTGAATGAGCAGTTCTTC
CDR3 protein: CASSLDWRRGAVNEQFF
J gene: TRBJ2-1
D gene: TRBD2
V gene: TRBV11-2
CDR3 length: 17
clone size: .

CDR3 DNA: TGTGCCAGCAGCCCAGGGGTCAGTGAAGCTTTCTTT
CDR3 protein: CASSPGVSEAFF
J gene: TRBJ1-1
D gene: .
V gene: TRBV12-3/TRBV12-4
CDR3 length: 12
clone size: .

CDR3 DNA: TGTGCCACCAGTGACCGGGGGGGCAGCAATGAGCAGTTCTTC
CDR3 protein: CATSDRGGSNEQFF
J gene: TRBJ2-1
D gene: TRBD2
V gene: TRBV24-1
CDR3 length: 14
clone size: .

CDR3 DNA: TGTGCCATCAGTGAGTCGACAGGGATGGGGCCAGATACGCAGTATTTT
CDR3 protein: CAISESTGMGPDTQYF
J gene: TRBJ2-3
D gene: TRBD1
V gene: TRBV10-3
CDR3 length: 16
clone size: .

CDR3 DNA: TGTGCCAGCAGGCGACAGTCTAACTATGGCTACACCTTC
CDR3 protein: CASRRQSNYGYTF
J gene: TRBJ1-2
D gene: .
V gene: TRBV6-5
CDR3 length: 13
clone size: .

CDR3 DNA: TGTGCCAGCAAGGGGGAGGGAAATCAGCCCCAGCATTTT
CDR3 protein: CASKGEGNQPQHF
J gene: TRBJ1-5
D gene: .
V gene: TRBV6-5
CDR3 length: 13
clone size: .

CDR3 DNA: TGTGCCAGCAGCCAGGCAGTCGAGACCCAGTACTTC
CDR3 protein: CASSQAVETQYF
J gene: TRBJ2-5
D gene: .
V gene: TRBV3-1/TRBV3-2
CDR3 length: 12
clone size: .

CDR3 DNA: TGTGCCAGCAGCAGGGACAGGGCGGAATATTCACCCCTCCACTTT
CDR3 protein: CASSRDRAEYSPLHF
J gene: TRBJ1-6
D gene: TRBD1
V gene: TRBV6-2/TRBV6-3
CDR3 length: 15
clone size: once

CDR3 DNA: TGTGCCAGCAGCTTGCAGAGGGGGGTGGGTCAGCCCCAGCATTTT
CDR3 protein: CASSLQRGVGQPQHF
J gene: TRBJ1-5
D gene: .
V gene: TRBV5-6
CDR3 length: 15
clone size: .

CDR3 DNA: TGCGCCAGCAGCCAATTAACCCTGGATCAGCCCCAGCATTTT
CDR3 protein: CASSQLTLDQPQHF
J gene: TRBJ1-5
D gene: .
V gene: TRBV4-1
CDR3 length: 14
clone size: .

CDR3 DNA: TGCGCCAGCAGCTTGGAGCCGCGACCAGATACGCAGTATTTT
CDR3 protein: CASSLEPRPDTQYF
J gene: TRBJ2-3
D gene: .
V gene: TRBV5-1
CDR3 length: 14
clone size: .

CDR3 DNA: TGTGCCAGCTCACCGGGACAGGGGGACTATGGCTACACCTTC
CDR3 protein: CASSPGQGDYGYTF
J gene: TRBJ1-2
D gene: TRBD1
V gene: TRBV18
CDR3 length: 14
clone size: .

CDR3 DNA: TGTGCCAGCAGCCTCACTTCCGGCTATGGCTACACCTTC
CDR3 protein: CASSLTSGYGYTF
J gene: TRBJ1-2
D gene: .
V gene: TRBV9
CDR3 length: 13
clone size: .

CDR3 DNA: TGTGCCAGCAGCAACAGGGGGCTGGTTGAAAAACTGTTTTTT
CDR3 protein: CASSNRGLVEKLFF
J gene: TRBJ1-4
D gene: TRBD1
V gene: TRBV7-9
CDR3 length: 14
clone size: .

CDR3 DNA: TGTGCCAGCAGCAACAGGGGAAACACTGAAGCTTTCTTT
CDR3 protein: CASSNRGNTEAFF
J gene: TRBJ1-1
D gene: TRBD1
V gene: TRBV11-2
CDR3 length: 13
clone size: .

CDR3 DNA: TGCAGCGTATCCATGCAGGGTCTAAATGAAAAACTGTTTTTT
CDR3 protein: CSVSMQGLNEKLFF
J gene: TRBJ1-4
D gene: .
V gene: TRBV29-1
CDR3 length: 14
clone size: .

CDR3 DNA: TGTGCCAGCGGCGACAGGGGGTTTGGCTACACCTTC
CDR3 protein: CASGDRGFGYTF
J gene: TRBJ1-2
D gene: TRBD1
V gene: TRBV7-9
CDR3 length: 12
clone size: once